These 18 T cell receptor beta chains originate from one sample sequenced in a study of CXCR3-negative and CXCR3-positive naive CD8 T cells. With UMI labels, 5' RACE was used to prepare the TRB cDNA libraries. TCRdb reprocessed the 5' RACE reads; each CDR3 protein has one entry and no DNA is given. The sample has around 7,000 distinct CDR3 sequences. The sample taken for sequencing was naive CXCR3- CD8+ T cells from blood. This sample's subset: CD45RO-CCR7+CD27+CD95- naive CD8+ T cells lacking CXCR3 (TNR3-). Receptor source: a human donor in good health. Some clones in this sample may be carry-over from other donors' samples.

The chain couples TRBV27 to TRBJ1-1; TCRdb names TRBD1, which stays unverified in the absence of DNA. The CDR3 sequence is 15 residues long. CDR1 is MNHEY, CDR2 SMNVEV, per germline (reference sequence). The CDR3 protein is CASSTRDRPNTEAFF.

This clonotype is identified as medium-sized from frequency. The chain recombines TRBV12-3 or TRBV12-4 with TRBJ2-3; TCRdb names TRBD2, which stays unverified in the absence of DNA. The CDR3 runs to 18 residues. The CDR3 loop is CASSPGTSGGTKFNTQYF.

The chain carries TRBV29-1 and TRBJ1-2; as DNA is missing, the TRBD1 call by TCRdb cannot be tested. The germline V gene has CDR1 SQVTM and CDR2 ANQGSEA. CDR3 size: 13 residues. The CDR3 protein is CSAGTGDNYGYTF.

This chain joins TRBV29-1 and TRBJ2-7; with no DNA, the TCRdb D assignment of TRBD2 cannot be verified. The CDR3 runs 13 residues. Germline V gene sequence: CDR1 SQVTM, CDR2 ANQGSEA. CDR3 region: CSVNTADGALQYF.

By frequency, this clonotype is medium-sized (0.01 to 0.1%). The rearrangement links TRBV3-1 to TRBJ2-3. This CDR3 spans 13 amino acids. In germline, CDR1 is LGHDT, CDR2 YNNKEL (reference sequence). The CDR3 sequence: CASSQFASDTQYF.

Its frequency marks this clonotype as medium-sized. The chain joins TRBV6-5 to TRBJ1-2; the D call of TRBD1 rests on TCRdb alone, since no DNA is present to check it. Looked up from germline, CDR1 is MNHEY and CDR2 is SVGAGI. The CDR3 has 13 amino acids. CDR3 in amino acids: CASSTPERFGYTF.

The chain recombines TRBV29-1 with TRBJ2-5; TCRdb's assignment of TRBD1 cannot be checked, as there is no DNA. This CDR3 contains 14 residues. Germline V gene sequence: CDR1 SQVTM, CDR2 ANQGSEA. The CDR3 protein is CSVFPGQIQETQYF.

CDR3 loop: CASSLSRGGTLHF. This chain connects TRBV27 to TRBJ1-6; TCRdb calls TRBD1, which cannot be checked without DNA. Germline V gene data show CDR1 as MNHEY and CDR2 as SMNVEV (reference sequence). The CDR3 extends over 13 amino acids.

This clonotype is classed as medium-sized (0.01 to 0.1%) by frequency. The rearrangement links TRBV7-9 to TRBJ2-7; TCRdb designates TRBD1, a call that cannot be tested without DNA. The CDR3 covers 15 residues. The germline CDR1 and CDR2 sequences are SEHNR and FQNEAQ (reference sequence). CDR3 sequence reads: CASSAPTGDYYEQYF.

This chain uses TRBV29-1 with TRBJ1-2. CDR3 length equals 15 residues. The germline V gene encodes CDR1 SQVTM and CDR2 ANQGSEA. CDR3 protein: CSVEEYGSGNYGYTF.

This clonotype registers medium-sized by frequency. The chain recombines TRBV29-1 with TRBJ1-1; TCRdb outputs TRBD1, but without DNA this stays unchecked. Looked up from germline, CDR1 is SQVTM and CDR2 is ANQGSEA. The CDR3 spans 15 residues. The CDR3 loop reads CSVGVGQGRNTEAFF.

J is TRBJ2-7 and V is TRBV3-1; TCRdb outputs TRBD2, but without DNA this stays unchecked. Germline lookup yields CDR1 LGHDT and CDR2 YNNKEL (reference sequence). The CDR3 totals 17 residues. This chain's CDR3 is CASSHSPSGGLSYEQYF.

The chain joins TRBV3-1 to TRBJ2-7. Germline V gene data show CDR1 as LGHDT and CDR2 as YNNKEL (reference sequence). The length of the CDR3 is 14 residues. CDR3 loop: CASSQVAYTYEQYF.

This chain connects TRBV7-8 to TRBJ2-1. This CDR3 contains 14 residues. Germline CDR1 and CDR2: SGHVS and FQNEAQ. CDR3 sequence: CASSLGTTYNEQFF.

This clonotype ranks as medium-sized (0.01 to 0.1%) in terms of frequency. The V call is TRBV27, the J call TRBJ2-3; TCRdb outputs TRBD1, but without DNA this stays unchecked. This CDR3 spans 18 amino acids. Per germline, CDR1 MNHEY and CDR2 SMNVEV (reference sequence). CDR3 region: CASSSEYEGQGLTDTQYF.

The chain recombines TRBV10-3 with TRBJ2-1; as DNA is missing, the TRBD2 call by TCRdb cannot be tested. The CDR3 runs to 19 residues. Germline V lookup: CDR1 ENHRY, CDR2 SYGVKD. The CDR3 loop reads CAISEPLFAAGDSYNEQFF.

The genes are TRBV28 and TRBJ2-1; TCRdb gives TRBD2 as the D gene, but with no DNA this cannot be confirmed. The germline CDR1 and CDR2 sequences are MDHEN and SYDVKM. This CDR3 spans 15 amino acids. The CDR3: CASADYLAGGTEQFF.

The CDR3 sequence is CASSASAPNEQFF. The chain couples TRBV7-9 to TRBJ2-1; TCRdb lists TRBD1, though no DNA is available to test this call. Germline V CDR1 and CDR2: SEHNR, FQNEAQ (reference sequence). The CDR3 runs to 13 residues.